This entry lists 8 T cell receptor beta chains sequenced from one sample in a study of cytomegalovirus exposure and HLA in healthy donors. PCR primers comprised 60 Vbeta and 13 Jbeta primers. Method: immunoSEQ multiplex PCR; TCRdb's copy keeps in-frame clones and lacks some. Of approximately 100,000 clones detected, about 80% appear once; the ten largest clones hold just over 2%. Sequencing used PBMCs. The receptors shown here come from a human donor in good health.

CDR3 coding DNA: TGTGCCAGCTCTTTAAGACAGGGAGGTGCACCCCTCCACTTT. It translates to CASSLRQGGAPLHF. This chain uses TRBV27 with TRBJ1-6; 7 positions match TRBD1. The CDR3 runs to 14 residues. CDR1 and CDR2 (germline): MNHEY, SMNVEV (reference sequence). J gave up 11 bases and V 8 bases, and 12 bases lay outside the gene matches.

V is TRBV19 and J is TRBJ2-1; the match to TRBD2 covers 7 bases. Trimming at V came to 5 bases and at J to 5 bases, leaving 3 bases not matched to a gene. Germline-derived CDR1 and CDR2 are LNHDA and SQIVND (reference sequence). The CDR3 runs to 13 residues. The CDR3 reads CASSPSGNNEQFF. CDR3 DNA sequence: TGTGCCAGTAGTCCTAGCGGTAACAATGAGCAGTTCTTC.

The chain links TRBV7-8 to TRBJ1-5; D uncertain. Trimming shortened V by 9 bases and J by 11 bases, and 20 bases separated the two germline ends. This CDR3 contains 13 residues. The germline gives CDR1 SGHVS, CDR2 FQNEAQ. The CDR3 DNA is TGTGCCAGTACCCCCACCCCGCGGGGAGCCCAGCATTTT. It yields the protein CASTPTPRGAQHF.

This clone occurred a few times. The chain couples TRBV6-1 to TRBJ1-5; no reliable D call. Looked up from germline, CDR1 is MNHNS and CDR2 is SASEGT. The V gene lost 3 bases and the J gene lost 5 bases, with 5 bases spanning the gap. There are 12 residues in the CDR3. The CDR3 region has the DNA TGTGCCAGCAGTGACACAGATCAGCCCCAGCATTTT. This gives the protein CASSDTDQPQHF.

The genes are TRBV19 and TRBJ2-7; TRBD1 agrees at 9 bases. V lost 5 bases, J lost 3 bases, and 11 bases stayed unmatched. The CDR3 extends over 16 amino acids. Germline assignment: CDR1 LNHDA and CDR2 SQIVND (reference sequence). CDR3 nucleotides: TGTGCCAGTAGTCTTCGGACAGGGGCCTTCCGCTACGAGCAGTACTTC. This codes for CASSLRTGAFRYEQYF.

The gene calls are TRBV19 and TRBJ2-3, with a tentative D call TRBD1 (5 bases). Germline V gene lookup returns CDR1 LNHDA and CDR2 SQIVND (reference sequence). V was clipped by 7 bases and J by 4 bases, with 15 bases between them. This CDR3 has 14 residues. Here the CDR3 reads CASTQGLRADTQYF. In nucleotides, the CDR3 is TGTGCCAGTACCCAGGGTCTTAGGGCAGATACGCAGTATTTT.

This clone was counted between two and nine times. The J gene is TRBJ1-3, the V gene TRBV23-1, with 8 nucleotides matching TRBD1. TRBV23-1 is known as an ORF, though its function is uncertain. The trim removed 6 bases at V and 0 bases at J, leaving 19 bases unmatched. The CDR3 is 20 amino acids. This chain's CDR3 is CASRLGGSSTGVPSGNTIYF. CDR3 sequence (DNA): TGCGCCAGCAGACTGGGTGGGTCCTCGACAGGGGTTCCCTCTGGAAACACCATATATTTT.

The rearrangement joins TRBV7-2 to TRBJ1-6, with a weak D call TRBD1 (6 bases). Trimming left V 5 bases short and J 1 base short, with 21 bases between. CDR3 size: 19 residues. Germline CDR1 reads SGHTA; CDR2 reads FQGNSA. The CDR3 reads CASSRLGQGLRSYNSPLHF. The CDR3 nucleotides read TGTGCCAGCAGCCGCTTGGGGCAGGGGTTAAGGTCCTATAATTCACCCCTCCACTTT.